The clone carrying this T cell receptor (beta chain) has only a few counts. Its antigen is not identified. This sample was included in a study of identical twins. MiXCR, run by TCRdb on the 5' RACE reads, gives a single entry per CDR3 protein. The table includes hundreds of thousands of distinct CDR3 sequences, roughly 12% detected once. Whole-study results and caveats: Excess twin sharing in beta out-of-frame sequences was weaker. Whereas memory repertoires showed no such difference, abundant cord blood beta clonotypes carried fewer insertions. Out-of-frame TCR alpha sharing observed in monozygotic twins exceeded model estimates.

CDR1 is SGHDT, CDR2 YYEEEE, per germline. The CDR3 length is 14 residues. Between the trimmed V and J ends, which lost 2 bases and 8 bases, there was a span of 16 bases. These same records also appear under a second study, on yellow fever vaccine responses in identical twins. That paper notes: Vaccine T cell responses of twins reportedly seemed partly convergent and partly personalized.

The V call is TRBV5-6, the J call TRBJ1-2; no reliable D call. This TCR came from a woman in her late teens or twenties in good health. Sample: PBMCs. The CDR3 DNA is TGTGCCAGCAGCTTCCAACAGAACAGAGGAGGCTACACCTTC. Protein sequence: CASSFQQNRGGYTF.